The present T cell receptor beta chain was sequenced within a study of shared clonotypes between healthy human individuals. Looking at the study overall: The study used three CD4 naive, three CD4 memory, two CD8 naive and one CD8 memory plate per donor. Study observations and caveats: Relative to their counterparts shared across all four donors, non-shared clonotypes exhibited diminished generation probabilities.

The CDR3 is 14 amino acids. Germline V lookup: CDR1 LNHDA, CDR2 SQIVND (reference sequence). Trimming left V 6 bases short and J 4 bases short, with 13 bases between. The table came from immunoSEQ multiplex PCR; TCRdb's copy has only in-frame clones and leaves some out. This sample has roughly 1,500,000 clones; approximately 98% occur once, and the top ten carry about 0.45%. This clone was seen just once. No antigen is known for it. Adult donors, all healthy and HIV-negative, had no recent acute infections or vaccinations. Sequencing used naive CD4+ T cells sorted from blood. Subset indicated: CD45RA+ positively selected. This sequence was found in a man under 40 in good health. V usage is TRBV19 and J usage is TRBJ1-5; no reliable D call. The CDR3 coding sequence is TGTGCCAGTAGGCCTTCGATTATTAATCAGCCCCAGCATTTT. As protein: CASRPSIINQPQHF.